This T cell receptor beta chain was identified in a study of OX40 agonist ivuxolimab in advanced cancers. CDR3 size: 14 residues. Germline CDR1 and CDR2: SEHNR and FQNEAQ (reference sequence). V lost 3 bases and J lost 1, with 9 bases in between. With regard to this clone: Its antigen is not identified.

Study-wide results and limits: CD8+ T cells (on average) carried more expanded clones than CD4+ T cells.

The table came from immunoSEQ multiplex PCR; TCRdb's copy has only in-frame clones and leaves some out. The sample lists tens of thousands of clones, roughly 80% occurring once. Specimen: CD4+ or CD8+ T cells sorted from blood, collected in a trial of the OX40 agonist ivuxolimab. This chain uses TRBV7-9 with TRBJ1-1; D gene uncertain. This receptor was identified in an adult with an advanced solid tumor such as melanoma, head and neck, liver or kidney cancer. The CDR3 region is CASSFPPENTEAFF. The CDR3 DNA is TGTGCCAGCAGCTTTCCCCCCGAGAACACTGAAGCTTTCTTT.